Here is one T cell receptor (beta chain) with its context. The antigen remains undetermined. TCRdb's copy holds only in-frame clones and misses some; the assay was immunoSEQ multiplex PCR. The table includes about 37,000 clones, approximately 72% detected once. This sample stems from a study of vaccination effects on CD4 cells after COVID-19. In the study overall: Wells each received two million PBMC, cultured with about 10 IU/ml IL-2 and roughly 9.3 ug/ml peptides.

Cultured cells yielded isolated CD4+ T cells after around 9 days. Germline V gene sequence: CDR1 SGHNT, CDR2 YYREEE (reference sequence). The CDR3 extends over 15 amino acids. The ends were cut back, 4 bases at V and 4 bases at J, with 12 bases in the middle. The source was CD4+ T cells from PBMCs cultured without peptide, collected before COVID-19 vaccination. V and J are TRBV5-4 and TRBJ2-6, with a tentative D call TRBD2 (6 bases). The sequence was collected from a human donor who received a COVID-19 vaccine. CDR3: CASSELAAGANVLTF. For the CDR3, the DNA is TGTGCCAGCAGCGAACTAGCTGCCGGGGCCAACGTCCTGACTTTC.